Listed below are T cell receptor beta chains from one sample, sequenced in a study of blood T cell repertoires in COVID-19. The data were produced by immunoSEQ multiplex PCR, yet TCRdb's version contains in-frame clones alone and is incomplete. The top ten hold 1% of the sample, which has almost 350,000 clones, 88% seen once. The sequenced sample was PBMCs or T cells enriched from blood (not recorded which). The receptors come from a woman in her thirties who had been exposed to COVID-19. The CDR3 runs from the conserved cysteine through the conserved F or W. A D gene is named only where the DNA matches it firmly. Not all rows give a size; the values are once, few, many and, for expanded clones, a class.

DNA: TGTGCCAGCTCCAGAAGTATTGGGGCGGGCAATCAGCCCCAGCATTTT
CDR3: CASSRSIGAGNQPQHF
V: TRBV18
J: TRBJ1-5
D: .
size: .

DNA: TGTGCCAGCTCACCTTTCAGGGAGGCTGACACTGAAGCTTTCTTT
CDR3: CASSPFREADTEAFF
V: TRBV18
J: TRBJ1-1
D: .
size: .

DNA: TGTGCCAGCAGCCGGATAGCGGGAGGAGGGGAGCAGTACTTC
CDR3: CASSRIAGGGEQYF
V: TRBV3-1/TRBV3-2
J: TRBJ2-7
D: TRBD2
size: .

DNA: TGTGCCAGCAGCTTACGGGGAGGGAAAGGTTCACCCCTCCACTTT
CDR3: CASSLRGGKGSPLHF
V: TRBV7-9
J: TRBJ1-6
D: .
size: .

DNA: TGTGCCAGCAGTTACTCCCCCAGTCAAGAGACCCAGTACTTC
CDR3: CASSYSPSQETQYF
V: TRBV6-6
J: TRBJ2-5
D: .
size: .

DNA: TGTGCCATCAGTGACAACGGGGCGGGGAGTCCCTACGAGCAGTACTTC
CDR3: CAISDNGAGSPYEQYF
V: TRBV10-3
J: TRBJ2-7
D: .
size: .

DNA: TGTGCCAGCTCACCCCTAGGGACAGCAACTAATGAAAAACTGTTTTTT
CDR3: CASSPLGTATNEKLFF
V: TRBV18
J: TRBJ1-4
D: TRBD1
size: .

DNA: TGTGCCAGCAGTTTATCTGGGCGGAACACTGAAGCTTTCTTT
CDR3: CASSLSGRNTEAFF
V: TRBV28
J: TRBJ1-1
D: .
size: .

DNA: TGTGCCAGCAGCCAAGAGGAGGGTGGAGGCACTGAAGCTTTCTTT
CDR3: CASSQEEGGGTEAFF
V: TRBV4-2
J: TRBJ1-1
D: .
size: .

DNA: TGTGCCAGTAGTATTTACGGGGAGAGCTATGGCTACACCTTC
CDR3: CASSIYGESYGYTF
V: TRBV19
J: TRBJ1-2
D: .
size: .

DNA: TGTGCCACCAGCGCCTCGACCCGGGGTAGCGGGCCATACAATGAGCAGTTCTTC
CDR3: CATSASTRGSGPYNEQFF
V: TRBV15
J: TRBJ2-1
D: TRBD2
size: .

DNA: TGTGCCATCGCTACAGTGAACACTGAAGCTTTCTTT
CDR3: CAIATVNTEAFF
V: TRBV10-3
J: TRBJ1-1
D: .
size: .

DNA: TGTGCCAGCAACTTATTAGGAGGCGGCTCCTACGAGCAGTACTTC
CDR3: CASNLLGGGSYEQYF
V: TRBV25-1
J: TRBJ2-7
D: .
size: few

DNA: TGTGCCAGTAGCCCCGAAGGGGGACTAGCGGGACTCTACGAGCAGTACTTC
CDR3: CASSPEGGLAGLYEQYF
V: TRBV19
J: TRBJ2-7
D: TRBD2
size: .

DNA: TGTGCCAGCAGCTTAAGGCCTAGCGGGAGTGGGAATGAGCAGTTCTTC
CDR3: CASSLRPSGSGNEQFF
V: TRBV7-3
J: TRBJ2-1
D: TRBD2
size: once

DNA: TGTGCCAGCAGTTTACCAGGGGGCTCCTACAATGAGCAGTTCTTC
CDR3: CASSLPGGSYNEQFF
V: TRBV28
J: TRBJ2-1
D: TRBD1
size: .

DNA: TGTGCCAGCAGCTTATTCTCCGGGGGGAACTATGGCTACACCTTC
CDR3: CASSLFSGGNYGYTF
V: TRBV7-8
J: TRBJ1-2
D: .
size: .

DNA: TGTGCCAGCAGTTCCACAGGGGAGTTACAGCCCCAGCATTTT
CDR3: CASSSTGELQPQHF
V: TRBV25-1
J: TRBJ1-5
D: TRBD1
size: .

DNA: TGTGCCTGGAGGCGATCCGGGGGGAACACTGAAGCTTTCTTT
CDR3: CAWRRSGGNTEAFF
V: TRBV30
J: TRBJ1-1
D: .
size: .

DNA: TGTGCCAGCAGTGCAGACTACACCGGGGAGCTGTTTTTT
CDR3: CASSADYTGELFF
V: TRBV2
J: TRBJ2-2
D: .
size: .

DNA: TGTGCCAGCAGCTTGGAACTAGCGGGAGACGAGCAGTACTTC
CDR3: CASSLELAGDEQYF
V: TRBV5-4
J: TRBJ2-7
D: TRBD2
size: .

DNA: TGTGCCAGCAGCAGGGGCTCTACGGAGACCCAGTACTTC
CDR3: CASSRGSTETQYF
V: TRBV7-3
J: TRBJ2-5
D: .
size: .

DNA: TGTGCCAGCAGCGGAGTGAACCAAGAGACCCAGTACTTC
CDR3: CASSGVNQETQYF
V: TRBV9
J: TRBJ2-5
D: .
size: .

DNA: TGTGCCACCAGTGATTCTAAACCGGGACAGGGGCCGAATAACTATGGCTACACCTTC
CDR3: CATSDSKPGQGPNNYGYTF
V: TRBV24-1
J: TRBJ1-2
D: TRBD1
size: few

DNA: TGCGCCAGCAGCTTGGCCCCGGGAGGGCCCGCAGATACGCAGTATTTT
CDR3: CASSLAPGGPADTQYF
V: TRBV5-1
J: TRBJ2-3
D: TRBD2
size: .

DNA: TGTGCCAGCAGCGCAACAGGAAACACTGAAGCTTTCTTT
CDR3: CASSATGNTEAFF
V: TRBV7-6
J: TRBJ1-1
D: .
size: .

DNA: TGTGCCAGCGGATACTCAGGGGTGGGGAATGAGCAGTTCTTC
CDR3: CASGYSGVGNEQFF
V: TRBV25-1
J: TRBJ2-1
D: .
size: .

DNA: TGTGCCAGTAAGGAGGACAGGGGCGGGTTAGCTTTCTTT
CDR3: CASKEDRGGLAFF
V: TRBV2
J: TRBJ1-1
D: TRBD1
size: .

DNA: TGTGCCACCAGCAGAGGGGGGTCTCGAGTAGCGGGATTTTACGAGCAGTACTTC
CDR3: CATSRGGSRVAGFYEQYF
V: TRBV15
J: TRBJ2-7
D: TRBD2
size: .

DNA: TGTGCCAGCTCACCAGGACAGGGTTTTGAAGCTTTCTTT
CDR3: CASSPGQGFEAFF
V: TRBV18
J: TRBJ1-1
D: TRBD1
size: once

DNA: TGCGCCAGCAGCTTAGAGGACAGGGTTAATTCACCCCTCCACTTT
CDR3: CASSLEDRVNSPLHF
V: TRBV5-1
J: TRBJ1-6
D: TRBD1
size: .

DNA: TGTGCCAGCAGTTTAAGAACAGGTTCCTACGAGCAGTACTTC
CDR3: CASSLRTGSYEQYF
V: TRBV27
J: TRBJ2-7
D: .
size: .

DNA: TGTGCCAGCAGTTTATCTCGCGGGACAGGGGGCGCTTGGGTTGAAGCTTTCTTT
CDR3: CASSLSRGTGGAWVEAFF
V: TRBV27
J: TRBJ1-1
D: TRBD1
size: .

DNA: TGTGCCAGTAGTACGGGACTAGCGGGGAACAATGAGCAGTTCTTC
CDR3: CASSTGLAGNNEQFF
V: TRBV19
J: TRBJ2-1
D: TRBD2
size: once

DNA: TGTGCCAGCAGTCCCGGGCCGGACAATGGCTACACCTTC
CDR3: CASSPGPDNGYTF
V: TRBV7-6
J: TRBJ1-2
D: .
size: .

DNA: TGCGCCAGCAGCTTTCCTAGAAGCTCTGGGGCCAACGTCCTGACTTTC
CDR3: CASSFPRSSGANVLTF
V: TRBV5-1
J: TRBJ2-6
D: .
size: .

DNA: TGTGCCAGCAGCACCGGGACAGGGGGCCAAGAGACCCAGTACTTC
CDR3: CASSTGTGGQETQYF
V: TRBV9
J: TRBJ2-5
D: TRBD1
size: .

DNA: TGTGCCAGTTGGAGCGGGAGGGCTGGGCCAGATACGCAGTATTTT
CDR3: CASWSGRAGPDTQYF
V: TRBV19
J: TRBJ2-3
D: TRBD2
size: .

DNA: TGCGCCAGCAGCTTGGCCGGACAGGGTTTAAACACTGAAGCTTTCTTT
CDR3: CASSLAGQGLNTEAFF
V: TRBV5-1
J: TRBJ1-1
D: TRBD1
size: .